This TCR beta chain was observed in a study of T cell changes during pregnancy in multiple sclerosis. Clones were sequenced by immunoSEQ multiplex PCR, and TCRdb holds only the in-frame ones, with some missing. The sample lists some 60,000 clones; roughly 90% were seen once. The V gene lost 2 bases and the J gene lost 0 bases, with 15 bases spanning the gap. Germline values: CDR1 SGHKS, CDR2 YYEKEE (reference sequence). The CDR3 runs 16 residues. Specimen: peripheral blood, collected in the first trimester of pregnancy. The sequence came from a female donor in good health, enrolled as a control in a pregnancy study. The rearrangement joins TRBV5-5 to TRBJ2-7; weak D call: TRBD1 (5 bases). DNA of the CDR3: TGTGCCAGCAGCTTCGGTTTGGGGCAGAGCTCCTACGAGCAGTACTTC. Translated: CASSFGLGQSSYEQYF.